This T cell receptor beta chain comes out of a study of naive and memory T cell subsets. Study-level findings and limits: TCR transcript changes with activation or differentiation may affect this RNA method.

The library had UMIs added by 3' ligation of an oligonucleotide to TCR cDNA. Whole blood, 2.5 ml, came from adult healthy volunteers. Cells were not sorted; total RNA input targeted roughly 1 to 1,100 ng. Trimming took off 6 bases at V and 7 bases at J, with 15 bases between the two ends. The CDR3 has 13 amino acids. Per germline, CDR1 MNHEY and CDR2 SVGAGI. Four PCR rounds used nested alpha and beta constant region primers plus the SP2 primer. Blood and skin TCR RNA was reverse transcribed with alpha and beta constant primers. TCRdb used MiXCR to reprocess the 5' RACE reads, holding one entry per CDR3 protein. The table includes 55,000 to 70,000 distinct CDR3 sequences, more than 7% detected once. In this sample, this clonotype turned up many times. Its specificity is not known.

This sequence originates from a male donor in good health. The chain recombines TRBV6-5 with TRBJ1-1; D may be TRBD1 (5 bases). The CDR3 region is CASSPGTRHEAFF. Here the CDR3 DNA reads TGTGCCAGCAGCCCTGGGACGAGACATGAAGCTTTCTTT.